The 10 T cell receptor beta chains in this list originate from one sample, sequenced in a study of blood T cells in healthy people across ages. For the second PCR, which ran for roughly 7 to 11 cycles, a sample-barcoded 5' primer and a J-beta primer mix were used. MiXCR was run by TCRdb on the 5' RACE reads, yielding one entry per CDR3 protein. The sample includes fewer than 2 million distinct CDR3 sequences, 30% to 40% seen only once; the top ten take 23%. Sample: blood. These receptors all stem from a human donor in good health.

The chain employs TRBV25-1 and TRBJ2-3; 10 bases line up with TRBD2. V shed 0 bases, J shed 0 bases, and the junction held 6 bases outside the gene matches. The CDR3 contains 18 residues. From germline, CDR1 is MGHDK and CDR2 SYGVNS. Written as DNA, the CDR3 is TGTGCCAGCAGTGAATATCTAGCGGGGGAGACTAGCACAGATACGCAGTATTTT. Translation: CASSEYLAGETSTDTQYF.

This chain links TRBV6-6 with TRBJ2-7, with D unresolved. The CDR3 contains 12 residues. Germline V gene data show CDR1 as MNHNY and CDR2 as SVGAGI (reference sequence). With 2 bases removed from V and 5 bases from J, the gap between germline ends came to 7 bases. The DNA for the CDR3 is TGTGCCAGCAGTTACCCAAGGGACGAGCAGTACTTC. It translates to CASSYPRDEQYF.

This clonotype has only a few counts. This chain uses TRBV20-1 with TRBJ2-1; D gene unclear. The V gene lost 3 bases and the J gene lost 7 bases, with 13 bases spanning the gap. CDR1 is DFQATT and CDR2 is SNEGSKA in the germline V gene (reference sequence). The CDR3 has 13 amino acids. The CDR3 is CSASHIGRNEQFF. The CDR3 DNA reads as TGCAGTGCTAGCCATATCGGGCGAAATGAGCAGTTCTTC.

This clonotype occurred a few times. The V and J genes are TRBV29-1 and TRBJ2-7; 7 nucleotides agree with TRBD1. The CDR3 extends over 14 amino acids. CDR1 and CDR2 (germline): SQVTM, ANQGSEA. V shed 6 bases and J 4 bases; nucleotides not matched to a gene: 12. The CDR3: CSVLTGTASYEQYF. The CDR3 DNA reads TGCAGCGTCCTAACCGGGACAGCTTCATACGAGCAGTACTTC.

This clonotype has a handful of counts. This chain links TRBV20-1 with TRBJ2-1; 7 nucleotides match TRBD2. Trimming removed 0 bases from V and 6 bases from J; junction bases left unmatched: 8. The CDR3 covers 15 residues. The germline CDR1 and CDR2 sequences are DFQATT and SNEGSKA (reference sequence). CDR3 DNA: TGCAGTGCTAGAGATGCGTCTAGCGGATCCAATGAGCAGTTCTTC. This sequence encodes CSARDASSGSNEQFF.

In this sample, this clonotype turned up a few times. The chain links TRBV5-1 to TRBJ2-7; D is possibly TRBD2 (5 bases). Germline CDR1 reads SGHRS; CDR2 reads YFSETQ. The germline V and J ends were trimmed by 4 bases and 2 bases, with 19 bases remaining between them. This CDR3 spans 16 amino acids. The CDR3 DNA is TGCGCCAGCAGCCTCCGGGTCGGAGGTTCCACCTACGAGCAGTACTTC. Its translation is CASSLRVGGSTYEQYF.

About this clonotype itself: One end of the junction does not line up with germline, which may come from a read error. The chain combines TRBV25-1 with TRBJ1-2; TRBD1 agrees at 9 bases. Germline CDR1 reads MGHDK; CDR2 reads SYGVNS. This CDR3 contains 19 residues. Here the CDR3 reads CASGEEGQGGGSWDYGYTF. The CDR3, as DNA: TGTGCCAGCGGTGAAGAGGGACAGGGAGGAGGCTCATGGGACTATGGCTACACCTTC.

The chain's CDR3 is CASSLYGRQGVGLNQPQHF. CDR3 DNA sequence: TGTGCCAGCAGCTTATACGGTCGACAGGGAGTAGGGCTTAATCAGCCCCAGCATTTT. The V gene is TRBV7-2, the J gene TRBJ1-5; the match to TRBD1 covers 7 bases. J lost 4 bases, V lost 2 bases, and 17 bases had no gene match. CDR3 length equals 19 residues. Germline-derived CDR1 and CDR2 are SGHTA and FQGNSA.

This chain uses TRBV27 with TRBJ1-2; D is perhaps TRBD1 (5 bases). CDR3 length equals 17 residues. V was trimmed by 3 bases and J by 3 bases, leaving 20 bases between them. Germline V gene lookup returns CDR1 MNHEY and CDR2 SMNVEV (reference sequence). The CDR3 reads CASSFKVQFGADYGYTF. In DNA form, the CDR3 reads TGTGCCAGCAGTTTTAAGGTTCAATTTGGGGCGGACTATGGCTACACCTTC.

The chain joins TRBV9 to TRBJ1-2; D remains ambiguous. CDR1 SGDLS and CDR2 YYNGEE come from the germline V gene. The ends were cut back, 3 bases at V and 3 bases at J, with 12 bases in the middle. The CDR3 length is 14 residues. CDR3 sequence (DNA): TGTGCCAGCAGCGCCCGGGAAGTCGACTATGGCTACACCTTC. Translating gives CASSAREVDYGYTF.